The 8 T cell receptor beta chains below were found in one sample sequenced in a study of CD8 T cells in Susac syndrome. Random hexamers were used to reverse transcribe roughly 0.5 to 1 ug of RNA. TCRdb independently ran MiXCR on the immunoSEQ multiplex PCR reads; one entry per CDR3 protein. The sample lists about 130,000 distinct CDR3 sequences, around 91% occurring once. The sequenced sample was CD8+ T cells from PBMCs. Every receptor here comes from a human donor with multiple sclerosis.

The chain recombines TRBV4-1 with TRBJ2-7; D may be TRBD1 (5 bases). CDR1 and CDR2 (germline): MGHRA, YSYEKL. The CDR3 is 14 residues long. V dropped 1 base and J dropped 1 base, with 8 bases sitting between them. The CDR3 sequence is CASSQGGASYEQYF. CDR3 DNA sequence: TGCGCCAGCAGCCAAGGGGGCGCGTCCTACGAGCAGTACTTC.

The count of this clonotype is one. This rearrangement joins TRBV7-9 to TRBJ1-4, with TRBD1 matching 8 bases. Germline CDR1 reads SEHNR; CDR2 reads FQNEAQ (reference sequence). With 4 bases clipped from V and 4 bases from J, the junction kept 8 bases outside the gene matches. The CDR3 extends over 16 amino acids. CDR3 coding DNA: TGTGCCAGCAGCTCCCAGGGGGCGCATTATAATGAAAAACTGTTTTTT. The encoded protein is CASSSQGAHYNEKLFF.

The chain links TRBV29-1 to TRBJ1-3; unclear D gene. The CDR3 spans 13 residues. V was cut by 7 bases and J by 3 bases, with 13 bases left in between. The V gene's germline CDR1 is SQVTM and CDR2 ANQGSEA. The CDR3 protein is CSAGGGDGNTIYF. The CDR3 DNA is TGCAGCGCCGGCGGTGGTGATGGAAACACCATATATTTT.

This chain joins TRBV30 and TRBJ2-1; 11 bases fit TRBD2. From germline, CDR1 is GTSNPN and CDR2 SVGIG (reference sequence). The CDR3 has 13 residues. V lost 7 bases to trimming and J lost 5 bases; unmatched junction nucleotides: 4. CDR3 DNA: TGTGCCTTGGGACTAGCGGTGAACAATGAGCAGTTCTTC. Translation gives CALGLAVNNEQFF.

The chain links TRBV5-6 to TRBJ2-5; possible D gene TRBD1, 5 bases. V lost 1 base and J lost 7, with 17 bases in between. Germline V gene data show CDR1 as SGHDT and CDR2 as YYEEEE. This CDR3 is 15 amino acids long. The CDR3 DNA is TGTGCCAGCAGCTTGAAGGCAGGGCAGGGTTCGACCCAGTACTTC. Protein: CASSLKAGQGSTQYF.

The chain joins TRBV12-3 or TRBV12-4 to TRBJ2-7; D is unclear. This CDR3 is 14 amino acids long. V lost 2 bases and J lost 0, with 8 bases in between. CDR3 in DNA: TGTGCCAGCAGTTTATCGAGCAGCTCCTACGAGCAGTACTTC. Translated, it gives CASSLSSSSYEQYF.

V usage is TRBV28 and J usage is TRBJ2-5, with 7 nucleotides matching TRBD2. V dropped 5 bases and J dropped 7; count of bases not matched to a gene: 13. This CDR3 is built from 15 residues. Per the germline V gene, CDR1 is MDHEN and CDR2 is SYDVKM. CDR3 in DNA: TGTGCCAGCAGTCCCCTTGGGGGGGAAATGGGGACCCAGTACTTC. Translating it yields CASSPLGGEMGTQYF.

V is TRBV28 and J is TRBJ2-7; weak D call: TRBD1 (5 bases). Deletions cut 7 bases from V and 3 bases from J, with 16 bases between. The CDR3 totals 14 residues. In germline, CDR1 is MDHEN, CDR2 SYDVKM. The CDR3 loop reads CASNPTETFYEQYF. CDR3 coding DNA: TGTGCCAGCAATCCGACAGAGACCTTCTACGAGCAGTACTTC.